This passage covers 14 T cell receptor beta chains from one sample sequenced in a study of neoadjuvant anti-PD-1 for oral cavity cancer. Generated by immunoSEQ multiplex PCR, the TCRdb table keeps only in-frame clones and is missing some. The sample has 14,000 to 15,000 clones, 40% seen once. Noted time point: after neoadjuvant nivolumab, at surgical resection. Specimen: tumor tissue, collected after nivolumab (anti-PD-1) treatment. These receptors all come from a person between 35 and 79 years old with oral cavity squamous cell carcinoma.

The CDR3 region has the DNA TGCGCCAGCAGCAACTCCGGGACAGGGAACACTGAAGCTTTCTTT. It is translated as CASSNSGTGNTEAFF. This chain joins TRBV5-1 and TRBJ1-1; 8 bases line up with TRBD1. CDR3 length: 15 residues. V was clipped by 4 bases and J by 1 base; unmatched bases: 6. Per the germline V gene, CDR1 is SGHRS and CDR2 is YFSETQ. Full variable domain (outside the CDR3, taken from reference TRBV5-1 and TRBJ1-1): KAGVTQTPRYLIKTRGQQVTLSCSPISGHRSVSWYQQTPGQGLQFLFEYFSETQRNKGNFPGRFSGRQFSNSRSEMNVSTLELGDSALYLCASSNSGTGNTEAFFGQGTRLTVV.

This chain joins TRBV5-5 and TRBJ2-3; tentatively, D is TRBD1 or TRBD2 (5 bases each). Germline values: CDR1 SGHKS, CDR2 YYEKEE (reference sequence). This CDR3 comprises 17 residues. The ends were cut back, 3 bases at V and 6 bases at J, with 23 bases in the middle. CDR3 protein: CASSWDRDRIKADTQYF. CDR3 in DNA: TGTGCCAGCAGCTGGGACCGGGACCGAATAAAGGCGGATACGCAGTATTTT.

This chain connects TRBV28 to TRBJ1-5, with 9 bases that match TRBD1. Germline V gene sequence: CDR1 MDHEN, CDR2 SYDVKM. Trimming removed 6 bases from V and 3 bases from J; junction bases left unmatched: 6. The CDR3 totals 15 residues. CDR3 residues: CASSPNRGLNQPQHF. The CDR3 DNA follows: TGTGCCAGCAGCCCTAACAGGGGGCTCAATCAGCCCCAGCATTTT.

There are a few counts of this clone. The rearrangement links TRBV6-6 to TRBJ1-4; the D gene is possibly TRBD1 (5 bases). V lost 4 bases and J lost 4, with 10 bases in between. CDR3 length: 14 residues. Per germline, CDR1 MNHNY and CDR2 SVGAGI (reference sequence). The CDR3 bases are TGTGCCAGCAGTTCAGGGAGAAGTAATGAAAAACTGTTTTTT. Protein product: CASSSGRSNEKLFF.

For the CDR3, the DNA is TGCGCCAGCAGCTTGTTCGGCCCAACTAATGAAAAACTGTTTTTT. Protein: CASSLFGPTNEKLFF. J is TRBJ1-4 and V is TRBV5-1; no clear D. This CDR3 is 15 amino acids long. Germline-derived CDR1 and CDR2 are SGHRS and YFSETQ. V dropped 1 base and J dropped 0 bases, with 7 bases sitting between them.

This clone was counted only a few times. The gene calls are TRBV5-4 and TRBJ2-5; weak D call: TRBD1 (5 bases). The germline V gene encodes CDR1 SGHNT and CDR2 YYREEE (reference sequence). V lost 0 bases, J lost 0 bases, and 9 bases lay in between. The CDR3 has 15 amino acids. CDR3 amino acids: CASSLDRRYQETQYF. The DNA for the CDR3 is TGTGCCAGCAGCTTGGACAGGCGGTACCAAGAGACCCAGTACTTC.

V gene TRBV5-1 combines with J gene TRBJ2-3; unclear D gene. Trimming took off 2 bases at V and 4 bases at J, with 5 bases between the two ends. The CDR3 has 12 amino acids. The germline gives CDR1 SGHRS, CDR2 YFSETQ. CDR3 nucleotide sequence: TGCGCCAGCAGCTTCAGCGCAGATACGCAGTATTTT. Amino acids: CASSFSADTQYF.

There are a few counts of this clone. The gene calls are TRBV7-2 and TRBJ2-7; 12 bases are shared with TRBD2. V lost 0 bases to trimming and J lost 3 bases; unmatched junction nucleotides: 0. This CDR3 spans 15 amino acids. Germline values: CDR1 SGHTA, CDR2 FQGNSA. The CDR3 loop is CASSLATSGGYEQYF. The CDR3 coding sequence is TGTGCCAGCAGCTTAGCGACTAGCGGGGGCTACGAGCAGTACTTC. Using reference TRBV7-2 and TRBJ2-7 for the parts outside the CDR3, the full variable domain is GAGVSQSPSNKVTEKGKDVELRCDPISGHTALYWYRQSLGQGLEFLIYFQGNSAPDKSGLPSDRFSAERTGGSVSTLTIQRTQQEDSAVYLCASSLATSGGYEQYFGPGTRLTVT.

This chain connects TRBV29-1 to TRBJ2-1, with 12 bases matching TRBD1. V lost 7 bases, J lost 4 bases, and 11 bases stayed unmatched. Germline CDR1 reads SQVTM; CDR2 reads ANQGSEA. This CDR3 has 16 amino acids. CDR3 region: CSGTGTGGLRYNEQFF. CDR3 nucleotides: TGCAGCGGGACCGGGACAGGGGGCCTTAGGTACAATGAGCAGTTCTTC.

This clone turned up a few times. The V call is TRBV18, the J call TRBJ2-6; the D gene is possibly TRBD2 (5 bases). V was cut by 2 bases and J by 1 base, with 9 bases left in between. The CDR3 extends over 16 amino acids. Germline V gene sequence: CDR1 KGHSH, CDR2 LQKENI. The CDR3 bases are TGTGCCAGCTCACCAACTAGTAATTCTGGGGCCAACGTCCTGACTTTC. It encodes CASSPTSNSGANVLTF.

This chain connects TRBV7-2 to TRBJ1-5; D is uncertain. The CDR3 consists of 15 residues. The V gene's germline CDR1 is SGHTA and CDR2 FQGNSA. V was shortened by 0 bases and J by 5 bases, with 11 bases between the two germline ends. The CDR3 is CASSLAGQIDQPQHF. CDR3 DNA sequence: TGTGCCAGCAGCTTAGCCGGGCAGATAGATCAGCCCCAGCATTTT.

This clone turned up a few times. The V and J genes are TRBV6-5 and TRBJ2-7; D gene uncertain. There are 12 residues in the CDR3. CDR1 is MNHEY, CDR2 SVGAGI, per germline. V dropped 0 bases and J dropped 7 bases, with 7 bases sitting between them. CDR3 nucleotides: TGTGCCAGCAGTTACTCGAACAAAGAGCAGTACTTC. It codes for CASSYSNKEQYF.

The V and J genes are TRBV7-9 and TRBJ1-2; a possible D gene is TRBD1 (5 bases). The ends were cut back, 5 bases at V and 0 bases at J, with 13 bases in the middle. CDR3 size: 15 residues. Per the germline V gene, CDR1 is SEHNR and CDR2 is FQNEAQ (reference sequence). CDR3 nucleotide sequence: TGTGCCAGCAGCGATGGGACTACCCCTAACTATGGCTACACCTTC. This gives the protein CASSDGTTPNYGYTF. Together with reference TRBV7-9 and TRBJ1-2, the CDR3 gives the full variable domain: DTGVSQNPRHKITKRGQNVTFRCDPISEHNRLYWYRQTLGQGPEFLTYFQNEAQLEKSRLLSDRFSAERPKGSFSTLEIQRTEQGDSAMYLCASSDGTTPNYGYTFGSGTRLTVV.

This clone was seen more than once but under ten times. The rearrangement uses TRBV5-6 and TRBJ2-7, with 8 bases that match TRBD2. Germline lookup yields CDR1 SGHDT and CDR2 YYEEEE. This CDR3 has 15 residues. After removal of 1 base from V and 1 base from J, the junction contained 4 bases not matched to a gene. CDR3 bases: TGTGCCAGCAGCTTGACTAGCGGATATTCCTACGAGCAGTACTTC. Protein product: CASSLTSGYSYEQYF.